This T cell receptor (beta chain) was obtained from a study of OX40 agonist ivuxolimab in advanced cancers. About the study: Patients receiving dose escalation had hepatocellular carcinoma, melanoma, renal cell or head and neck cancer. The study's findings and limits: Clonal expansion in partial responders at 0.1-3.0 mg/kg ranked among the lowest. CD4+ T cells averaged fewer expanded clones than CD8+ T cells.

Repertoires were generated with immunoSEQ multiplex PCR, while TCRdb's copy carries only in-frame clones and drops some. This sample has over 10,000 clones; around 80% occur once, and the top ten carry 36%. Remarks on this clone: What it binds is unknown.

V was shortened by 3 bases and J by 3 bases, with 11 bases between the two germline ends. Germline CDR1 and CDR2: SGHDT and YYEEEE. The CDR3 runs to 14 residues. The starting material was CD4+ or CD8+ T cells sorted from blood, obtained in a trial of the OX40 agonist ivuxolimab. The sequence derives from an adult with an advanced solid tumor such as melanoma, head and neck, liver or kidney cancer. The chain couples TRBV5-6 to TRBJ2-3, with D perhaps matching TRBD1 (6 bases). CDR3 residues: CASSYRVSTDTQYF. The CDR3 region has the DNA TGTGCCAGCAGCTACAGGGTTTCGACAGATACGCAGTATTTT.